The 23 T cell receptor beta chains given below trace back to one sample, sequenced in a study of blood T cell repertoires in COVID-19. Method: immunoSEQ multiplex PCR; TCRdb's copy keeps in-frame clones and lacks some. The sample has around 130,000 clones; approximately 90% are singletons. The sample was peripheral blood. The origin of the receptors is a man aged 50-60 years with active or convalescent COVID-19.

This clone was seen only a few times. CDR3 protein: CASSVGPGGEQYF. CDR3 DNA: TGTGCCAGCAGCGTAGGCCCGGGGGGGGAGCAGTACTTC. The chain couples TRBV9 to TRBJ2-7; 8 nucleotides match TRBD2. CDR3 size: 13 residues. The junction had 3 bases not matched to a gene; V was cut back by 0 bases and J by 7 bases. The germline CDR1 and CDR2 sequences are SGDLS and YYNGEE. Combining the CDR3 with reference TRBV9 and TRBJ2-7 gives the whole variable domain DSGVTQTPKHLITATGQRVTLRCSPRSGDLSVYWYQQSLDQGLQFLIQYYNGEERAKGNILERFSAQQFPDLHSELNLSSLELGDSALYFCASSVGPGGEQYFGPGTRLTVT.

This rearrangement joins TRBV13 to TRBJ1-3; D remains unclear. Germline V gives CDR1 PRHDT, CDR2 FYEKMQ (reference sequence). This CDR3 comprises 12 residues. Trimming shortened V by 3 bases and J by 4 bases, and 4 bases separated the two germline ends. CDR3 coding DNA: TGTGCCAGCAGCTTCGAGGGAAACACCATATATTTT. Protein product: CASSFEGNTIYF. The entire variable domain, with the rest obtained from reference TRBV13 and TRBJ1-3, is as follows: AAGVIQSPRHLIKEKRETATLKCYPIPRHDTVYWYQQGPGQDPQFLISFYEKMQSDKGSIPDRFSAQQFSDYHSELNMSSLELGDSALYFCASSFEGNTIYFGEGSWLTVV.

The CDR3 is CASSLYSGGYNEQFF. The CDR3 DNA reads TGTGCCAGCAGCTTGTACAGCGGGGGTTACAATGAGCAGTTCTTC. The rearrangement uses TRBV5-4 and TRBJ2-1, with 8 bases that match TRBD2. CDR3 length: 15 amino acids. Germline CDR1 is SGHNT and CDR2 is YYREEE (reference sequence). The ends lost 1 base at V and 4 bases at J; junction bases unmatched: 4.

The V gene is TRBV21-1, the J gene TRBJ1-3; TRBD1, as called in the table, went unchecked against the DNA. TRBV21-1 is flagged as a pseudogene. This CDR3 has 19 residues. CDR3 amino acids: CASSKTKRGSEHSGNTIYF. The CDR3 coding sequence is TGTGCCAGCAGCAAAACAAAGAGGGGGAGTGAGCACTCTGGAAACACCATATATTTT.

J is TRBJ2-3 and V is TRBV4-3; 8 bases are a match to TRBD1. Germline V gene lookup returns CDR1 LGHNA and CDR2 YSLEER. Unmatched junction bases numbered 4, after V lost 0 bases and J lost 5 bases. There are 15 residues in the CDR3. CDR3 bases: TGCGCCAGCAGCCAAGACTGGACAGGGTTAGATACGCAGTATTTT. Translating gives CASSQDWTGLDTQYF.

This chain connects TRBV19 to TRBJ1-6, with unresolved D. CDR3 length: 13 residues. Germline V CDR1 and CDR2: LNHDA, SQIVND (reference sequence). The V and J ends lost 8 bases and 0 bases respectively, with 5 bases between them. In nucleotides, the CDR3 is TGTGCCAGTTCTAGCTCCTATAATTCACCCCTCCACTTT. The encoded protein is CASSSSYNSPLHF.

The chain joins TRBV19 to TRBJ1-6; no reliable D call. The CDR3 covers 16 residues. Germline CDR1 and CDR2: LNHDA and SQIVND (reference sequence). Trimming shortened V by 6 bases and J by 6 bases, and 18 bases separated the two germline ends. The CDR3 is CASSTDIVQANSPLHF. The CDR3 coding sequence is TGTGCCAGTAGCACCGACATCGTTCAAGCTAATTCACCCCTCCACTTT.

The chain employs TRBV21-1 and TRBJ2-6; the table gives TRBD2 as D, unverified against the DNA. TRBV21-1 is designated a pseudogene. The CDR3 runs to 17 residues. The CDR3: CASSNLAGFSGANVLTF. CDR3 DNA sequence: TGTGCCAGCAGCAACCTAGCGGGATTCTCTGGGGCCAACGTCCTGACTTTC.

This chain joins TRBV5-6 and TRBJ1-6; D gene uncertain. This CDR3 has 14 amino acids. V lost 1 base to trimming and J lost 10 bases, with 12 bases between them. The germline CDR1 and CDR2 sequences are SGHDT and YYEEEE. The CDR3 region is CASSLNRIGSPLHF. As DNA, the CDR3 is TGTGCCAGCAGCTTGAACAGAATAGGCTCACCCCTCCACTTT.

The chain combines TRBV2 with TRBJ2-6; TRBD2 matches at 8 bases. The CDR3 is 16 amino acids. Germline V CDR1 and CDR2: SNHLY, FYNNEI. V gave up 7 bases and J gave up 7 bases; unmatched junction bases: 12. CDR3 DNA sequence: TGTGCCAGCAACTTGGAGGCCCGGGAGGGAGCCAACGTCCTGACTTTC. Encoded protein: CASNLEAREGANVLTF.

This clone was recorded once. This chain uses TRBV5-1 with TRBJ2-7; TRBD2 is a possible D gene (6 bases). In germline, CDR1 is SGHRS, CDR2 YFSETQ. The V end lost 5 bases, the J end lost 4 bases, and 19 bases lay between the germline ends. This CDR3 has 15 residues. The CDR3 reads CASSYGLSRVYEQYF. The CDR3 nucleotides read TGCGCCAGCAGTTACGGACTATCGAGAGTTTACGAGCAGTACTTC.

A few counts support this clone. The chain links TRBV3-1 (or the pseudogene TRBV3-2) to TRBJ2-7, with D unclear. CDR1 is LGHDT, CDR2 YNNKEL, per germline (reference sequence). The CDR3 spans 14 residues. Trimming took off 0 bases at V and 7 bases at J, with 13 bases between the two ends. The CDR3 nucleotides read TGTGCCAGCAGCCAAGACTCCACGTTGAGGGAGCAGTACTTC. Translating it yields CASSQDSTLREQYF.

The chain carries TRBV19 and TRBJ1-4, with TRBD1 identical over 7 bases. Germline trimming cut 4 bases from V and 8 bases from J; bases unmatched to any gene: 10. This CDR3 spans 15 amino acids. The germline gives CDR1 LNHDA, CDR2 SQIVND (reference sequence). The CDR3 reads CASSTIRQGGEKLFF. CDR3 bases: TGTGCCAGTAGTACCATCAGACAGGGCGGGGAAAAACTGTTTTTT.

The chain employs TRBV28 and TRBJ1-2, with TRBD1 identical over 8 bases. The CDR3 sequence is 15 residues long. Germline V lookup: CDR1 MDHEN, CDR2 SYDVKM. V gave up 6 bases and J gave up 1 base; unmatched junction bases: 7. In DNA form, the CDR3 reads TGTGCCAGCAGGAGTCCGGGACAGGTTAACTATGGCTACACCTTC. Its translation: CASRSPGQVNYGYTF.

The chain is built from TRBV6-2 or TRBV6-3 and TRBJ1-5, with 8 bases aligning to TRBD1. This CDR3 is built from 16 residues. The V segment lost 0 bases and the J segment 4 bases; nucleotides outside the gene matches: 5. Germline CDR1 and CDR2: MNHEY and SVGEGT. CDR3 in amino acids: CASSYSGQGANQPQHF. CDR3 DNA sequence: TGTGCCAGCAGTTACTCCGGGCAGGGGGCGAATCAGCCCCAGCATTTT.

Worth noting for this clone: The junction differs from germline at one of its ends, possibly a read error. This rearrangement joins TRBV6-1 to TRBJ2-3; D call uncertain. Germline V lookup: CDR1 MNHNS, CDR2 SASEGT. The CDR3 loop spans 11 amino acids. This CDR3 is CASSEGYSQYF. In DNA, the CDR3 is TGTGCCAGCAGCGAAGGCTATTCGCAGTATTTT.

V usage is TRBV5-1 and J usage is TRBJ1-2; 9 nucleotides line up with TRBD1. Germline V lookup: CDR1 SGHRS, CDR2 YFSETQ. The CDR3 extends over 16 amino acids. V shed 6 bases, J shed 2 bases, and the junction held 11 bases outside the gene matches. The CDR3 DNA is TGCGCCAGCACTCCGGGACAGGGAAACCCGAACTATGGCTACACCTTC. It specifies CASTPGQGNPNYGYTF.

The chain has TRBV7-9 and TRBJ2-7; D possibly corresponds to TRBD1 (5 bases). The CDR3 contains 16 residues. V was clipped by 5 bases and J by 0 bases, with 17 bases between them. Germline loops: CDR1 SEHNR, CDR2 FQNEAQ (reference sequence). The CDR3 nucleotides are TGTGCCAGCAGCAAAAGGGGAAGGGCGTCCTCCTACGAGCAGTACTTC. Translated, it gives CASSKRGRASSYEQYF.

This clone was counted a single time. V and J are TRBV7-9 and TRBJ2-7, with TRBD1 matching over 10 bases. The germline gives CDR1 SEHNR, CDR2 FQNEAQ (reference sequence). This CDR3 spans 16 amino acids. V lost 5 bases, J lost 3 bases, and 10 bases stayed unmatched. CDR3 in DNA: TGTGCCAGCAGCCTAACAACCGGGACAGGGGTCTACGAGCAGTACTTC. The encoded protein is CASSLTTGTGVYEQYF.

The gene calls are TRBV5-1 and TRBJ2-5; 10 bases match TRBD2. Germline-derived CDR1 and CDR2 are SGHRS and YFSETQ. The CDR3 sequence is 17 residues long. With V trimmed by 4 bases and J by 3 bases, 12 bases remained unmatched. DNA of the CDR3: TGCGCCAGCAGCCCCGCCCCCGGGACTAGCGTAAAAGAGACCCAGTACTTC. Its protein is CASSPAPGTSVKETQYF.

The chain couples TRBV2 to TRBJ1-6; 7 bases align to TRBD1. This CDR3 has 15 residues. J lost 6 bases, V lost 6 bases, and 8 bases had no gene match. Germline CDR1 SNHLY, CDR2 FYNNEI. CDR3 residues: CASRPLTGSNSPLHF. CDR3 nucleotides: TGTGCCAGCAGACCTTTGACAGGGAGTAATTCACCCCTCCACTTT. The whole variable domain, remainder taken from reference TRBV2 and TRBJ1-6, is EPEVTQTPSHQVTQMGQEVILRCVPISNHLYFYWYRQILGQKVEFLVSFYNNEISEKSEIFDDQFSVERPDGSNFTLKIRSTKLEDSAMYFCASRPLTGSNSPLHFGNGTRLTVT.

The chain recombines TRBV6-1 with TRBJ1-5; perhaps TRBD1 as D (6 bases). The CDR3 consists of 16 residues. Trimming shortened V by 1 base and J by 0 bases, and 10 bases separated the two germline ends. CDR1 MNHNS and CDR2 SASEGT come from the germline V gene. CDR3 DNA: TGTGCCAGCAGTGAAGGGACAGTCCTTAGCAATCAGCCCCAGCATTTT. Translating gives CASSEGTVLSNQPQHF.

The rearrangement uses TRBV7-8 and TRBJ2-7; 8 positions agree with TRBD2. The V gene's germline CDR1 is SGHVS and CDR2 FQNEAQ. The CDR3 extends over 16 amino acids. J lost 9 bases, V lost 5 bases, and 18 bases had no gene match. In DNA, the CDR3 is TGTGCCAGCAGCCCCCAAAGGCGGGGGGATCATCAAACGCAGTACTTC. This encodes CASSPQRRGDHQTQYF.